The sequence of this T cell receptor beta chain was determined in a study of sequential checkpoint blockade in melanoma (dated by TCRdb to between 2019 and 2020). With respect to the entire study: Patients were randomized 1:1 to first-line nivolumab followed by ipilimumab (arm A) or ipilimumab followed by nivolumab (arm B). Maintenance nivolumab came after both trial sequences. Broader findings and caveats from the paper: Larger, independent patient cohorts are needed to validate the response-prediction model that combines TCR metrics and mutation burden.

In the paper's terms, the treatment or condition label means: randomized to nivolumab then ipilimumab (arm A) or the reverse (arm B). None of the patients in the trial had previously been given DNA-damaging chemotherapy. On a FACS Aria II flow cytometer, live CD3+CD8+ cells that were negative for CD19 and CD56 were sorted from thawed PBMCs. Samples were obtained from patients with melanoma enrolled in CheckMate 064, a randomized, open-label phase II trial of sequential checkpoint blockade. Peripheral blood mononuclear cells were collected by leukapheresis, purified with Ficoll-Paque, and frozen in human serum with approximately 10% DMSO. Purity of sorted blood CD3+CD8+ cells was verified at >95% immediately after sorting, followed by DNA extraction. Comment on this clone: The antigen this receptor binds is unknown. No qualities accompany the bases; no much larger clone lies one base away.

TCRbeta CDR3 regions were immunosequenced from genomic DNA with the immunoSEQ Assay. Before high-throughput sequencing, genomic DNA was amplified using bias-controlled multiplex PCR. Concerning the study's data processing: To quantify the absolute abundance of each unique TCRbeta CDR3 region, the sequences were collapsed and filtered. Clonality, defined as 1 minus Pielou's evenness, was calculated using only productive rearrangements. A previously published method was used to identify clones with significantly greater frequencies in on-treatment samples than in baseline samples. TCRdb took over this immuneACCESS table, retaining in-frame rearrangements with V and J assigned. Such tables are incomplete; in checked studies, under half of the missing clones stem from an unresolved V gene, and the remainder is unexplained. V and J calls and clone size come straight from that table; D and trimming were deduced from the DNA. This sample is represented by under 20,000 clones; around 80% of them were singletons. The ten largest clones add up to 30% to 45% of the sample.

V and J lose 5 bases and 4 bases, and a span of 18 bases separates them. Reading from cysteine to phenylalanine, the CDR3 counts 15 amino acids. Only CDR3 DNA remains: 45 bases, in frame from the first base. The germline V gene (reference sequence) specifies SEHNR as CDR1 and FQNEAQ as CDR2. This receptor was obtained from a human donor with melanoma. Material: CD8+ T cells sorted from blood (inferred from file names), obtained from a patient given nivolumab and ipilimumab in sequence. The rearranged chain carries TRBV7-9 and TRBJ2-7, with no reliable assignment of the D segment. CDR3 region: CASSQAPLYAYEQYF. The DNA is TGTGCCAGCAGCCAGGCCCCGCTGTATGCTTACGAGCAGTACTTC.